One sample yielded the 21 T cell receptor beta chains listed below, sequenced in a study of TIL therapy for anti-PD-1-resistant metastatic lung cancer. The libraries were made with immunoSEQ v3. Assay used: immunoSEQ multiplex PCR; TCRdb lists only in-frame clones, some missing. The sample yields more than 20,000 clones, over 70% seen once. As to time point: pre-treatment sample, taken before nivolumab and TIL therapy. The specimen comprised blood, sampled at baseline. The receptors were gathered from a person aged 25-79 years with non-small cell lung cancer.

The CDR3 coding sequence is TGTGCCAGCAGTTTAGGCGGTATTAATGAAAAACTGTTTTTT. It codes for CASSLGGINEKLFF. The V gene is TRBV28, the J gene TRBJ1-4; D is unclear. The CDR3 covers 14 residues. The germline CDR1 and CDR2 sequences are MDHEN and SYDVKM. V was trimmed by 2 bases and J by 4 bases, leaving 8 bases between them.

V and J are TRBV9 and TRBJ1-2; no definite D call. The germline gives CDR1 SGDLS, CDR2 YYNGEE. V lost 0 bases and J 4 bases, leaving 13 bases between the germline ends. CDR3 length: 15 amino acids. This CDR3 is CASSVDSGSIYGYTF. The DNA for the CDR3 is TGTGCCAGCAGCGTAGATTCGGGTTCTATCTATGGCTACACCTTC.

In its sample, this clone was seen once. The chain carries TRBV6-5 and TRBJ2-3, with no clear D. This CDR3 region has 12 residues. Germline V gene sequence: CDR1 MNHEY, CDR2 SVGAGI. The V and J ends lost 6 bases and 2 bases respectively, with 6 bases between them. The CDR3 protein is CASRTPTDTQYF. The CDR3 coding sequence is TGTGCCAGCAGGACTCCCACAGATACGCAGTATTTT.

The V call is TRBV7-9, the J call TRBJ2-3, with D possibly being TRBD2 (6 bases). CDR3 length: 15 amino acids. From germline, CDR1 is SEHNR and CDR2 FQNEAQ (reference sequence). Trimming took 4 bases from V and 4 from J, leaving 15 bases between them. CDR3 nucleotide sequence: TGTGCCAGCAGCTCCAGCGGGCTCAGGGCAGATACGCAGTATTTT. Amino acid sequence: CASSSSGLRADTQYF.

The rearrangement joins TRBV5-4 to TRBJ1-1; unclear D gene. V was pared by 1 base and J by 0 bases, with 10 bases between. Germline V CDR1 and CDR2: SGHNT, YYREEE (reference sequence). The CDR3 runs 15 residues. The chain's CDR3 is CASSLFGSLNTEAFF. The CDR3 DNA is TGTGCCAGCAGCTTGTTCGGCTCTTTGAACACTGAAGCTTTCTTT.

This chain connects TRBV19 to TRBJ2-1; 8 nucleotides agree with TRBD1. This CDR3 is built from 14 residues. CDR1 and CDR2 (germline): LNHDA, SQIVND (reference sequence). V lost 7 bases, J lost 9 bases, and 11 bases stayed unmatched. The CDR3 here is CASITTAGGGEQFF. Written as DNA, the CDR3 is TGTGCCAGTATCACCACCGCAGGGGGCGGTGAGCAGTTCTTC.

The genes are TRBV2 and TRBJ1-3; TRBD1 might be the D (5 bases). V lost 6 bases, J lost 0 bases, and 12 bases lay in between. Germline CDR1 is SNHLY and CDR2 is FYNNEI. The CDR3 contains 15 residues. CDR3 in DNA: TGTGCCAGCAGCGGGGACCGCTTCTCTGGAAACACCATATATTTT. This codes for CASSGDRFSGNTIYF.

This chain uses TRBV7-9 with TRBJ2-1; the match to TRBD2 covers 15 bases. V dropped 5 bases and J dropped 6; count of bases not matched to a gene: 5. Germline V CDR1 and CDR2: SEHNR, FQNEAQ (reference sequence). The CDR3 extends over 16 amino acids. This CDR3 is CASSIGTSGGFNEQFF. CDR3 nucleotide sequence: TGTGCCAGCAGCATTGGGACTAGCGGGGGGTTCAATGAGCAGTTCTTC.

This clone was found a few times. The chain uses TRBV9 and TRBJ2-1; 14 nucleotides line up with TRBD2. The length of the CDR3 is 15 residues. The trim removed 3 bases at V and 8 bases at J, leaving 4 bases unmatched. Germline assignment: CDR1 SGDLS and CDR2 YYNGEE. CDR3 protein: CASSEGTSGSHEQFF. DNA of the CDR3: TGTGCCAGCAGCGAGGGGACTAGCGGGAGCCATGAGCAGTTCTTC.

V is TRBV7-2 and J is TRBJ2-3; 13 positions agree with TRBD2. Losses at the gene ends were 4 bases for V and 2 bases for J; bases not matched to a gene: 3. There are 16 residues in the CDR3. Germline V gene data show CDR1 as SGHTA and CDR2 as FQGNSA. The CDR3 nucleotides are TGTGCCAGCAGCTGGACTAGCGGGAGCTCCACAGATACGCAGTATTTT. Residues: CASSWTSGSSTDTQYF.

The CDR3 DNA is TGTGCCAGCAGCTTTCGGGACACAAACACTGAAGCTTTCTTT. Its translation is CASSFRDTNTEAFF. The chain employs TRBV11-2 and TRBJ1-1; maybe TRBD1 (6 bases). The CDR3 has 14 amino acids. Trimming pared 3 bases from V and 2 bases from J, leaving 10 bases between. CDR1 is SGHAT, CDR2 FQNNGV, per germline.

In DNA, the CDR3 is TGTGCCAGCAGCTTGGGGACAGGCCGGAACACTGAAGCTTTCTTT. It yields the protein CASSLGTGRNTEAFF. The chain carries TRBV7-6 and TRBJ1-1; 8 bases align to TRBD1. Trimming removed 3 bases from V and 1 base from J; junction bases left unmatched: 4. The CDR3 consists of 15 residues. The germline CDR1 and CDR2 sequences are SGHVS and FNYEAQ.

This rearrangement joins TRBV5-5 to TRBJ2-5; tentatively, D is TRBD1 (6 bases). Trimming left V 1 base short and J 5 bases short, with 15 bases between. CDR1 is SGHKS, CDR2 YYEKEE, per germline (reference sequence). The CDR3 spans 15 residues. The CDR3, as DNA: TGTGCCAGCAGCTTGCGAACAATCACAGGGGAGACCCAGTACTTC. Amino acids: CASSLRTITGETQYF.

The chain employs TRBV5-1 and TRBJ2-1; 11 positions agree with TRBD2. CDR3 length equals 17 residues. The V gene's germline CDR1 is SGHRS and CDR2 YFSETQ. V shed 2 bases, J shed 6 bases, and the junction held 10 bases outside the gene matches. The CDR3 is CASSFSLRTSGLNEQFF. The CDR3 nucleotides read TGCGCCAGCAGCTTTTCCCTTCGGACTAGCGGGCTCAATGAGCAGTTCTTC.

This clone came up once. The CDR3: CASSFNYEQYF. As DNA, the CDR3 is TGTGCCAGCAGCTTTAACTACGAGCAGTACTTC. The V call is TRBV5-6, the J call TRBJ2-7; no definite D call. Trimming pared 2 bases from V and 3 bases from J, leaving 3 bases between. CDR1 is SGHDT and CDR2 is YYEEEE in the germline V gene. The CDR3 consists of 11 residues. Full variable domain (rest looked up from reference TRBV5-6 and TRBJ2-7): DAGVTQSPTHLIKTRGQQVTLRCSPKSGHDTVSWYQQALGQGPQFIFQYYEEEERQRGNFPDRFSGHQFPNYSSELNVNALLLGDSALYLCASSFNYEQYFGPGTRLTVT.

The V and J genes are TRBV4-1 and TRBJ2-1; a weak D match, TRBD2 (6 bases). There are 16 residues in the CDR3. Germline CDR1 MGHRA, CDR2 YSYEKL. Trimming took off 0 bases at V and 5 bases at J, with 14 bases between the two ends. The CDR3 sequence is CASSQDGAGRHNEQFF. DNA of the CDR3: TGCGCCAGCAGCCAAGATGGGGCGGGGCGCCACAATGAGCAGTTCTTC.

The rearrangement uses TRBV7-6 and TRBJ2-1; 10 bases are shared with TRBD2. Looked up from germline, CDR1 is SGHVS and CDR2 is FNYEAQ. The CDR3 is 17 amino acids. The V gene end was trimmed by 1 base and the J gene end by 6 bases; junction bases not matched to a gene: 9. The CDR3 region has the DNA TGTGCCAGCAGCTTAGTACTAGCGGGGTCCCTCGGCAATGAGCAGTTCTTC. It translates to CASSLVLAGSLGNEQFF. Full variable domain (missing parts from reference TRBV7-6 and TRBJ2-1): GAGVSQSPRYKVTKRGQDVALRCDPISGHVSLYWYRQALGQGPEFLTYFNYEAQQDKSGLPNDRFSAERPEGSISTLTIQRTEQRDSAMYRCASSLVLAGSLGNEQFFGPGTRLTVL.

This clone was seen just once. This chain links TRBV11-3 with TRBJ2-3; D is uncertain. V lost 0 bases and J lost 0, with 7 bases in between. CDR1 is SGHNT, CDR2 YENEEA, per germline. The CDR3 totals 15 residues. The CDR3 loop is CASSLDLGSTDTQYF. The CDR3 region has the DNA TGTGCCAGCAGCTTAGATCTCGGGAGCACAGATACGCAGTATTTT.

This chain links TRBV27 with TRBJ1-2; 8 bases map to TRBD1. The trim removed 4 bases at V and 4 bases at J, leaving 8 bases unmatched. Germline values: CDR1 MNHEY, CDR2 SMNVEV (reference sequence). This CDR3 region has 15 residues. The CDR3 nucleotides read TGTGCCAGCAGTTCCCGGACAGGGAGGTTCTATGGCTACACCTTC. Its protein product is CASSSRTGRFYGYTF.

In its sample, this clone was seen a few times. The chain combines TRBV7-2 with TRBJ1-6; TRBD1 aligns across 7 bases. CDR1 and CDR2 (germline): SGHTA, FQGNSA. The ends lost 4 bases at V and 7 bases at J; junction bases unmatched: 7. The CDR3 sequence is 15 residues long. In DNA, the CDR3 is TGTGCCAGCAGCTCCCCGACAGGGATCAATTCACCCCTCCACTTT. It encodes CASSSPTGINSPLHF.

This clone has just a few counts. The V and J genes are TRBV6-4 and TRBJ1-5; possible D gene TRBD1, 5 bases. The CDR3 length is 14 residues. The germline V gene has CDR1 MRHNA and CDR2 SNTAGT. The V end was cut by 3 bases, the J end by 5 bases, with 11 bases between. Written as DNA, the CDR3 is TGTGCCAGCAGTGAATGGCAGGGTGATCAGCCCCAGCATTTT. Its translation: CASSEWQGDQPQHF.